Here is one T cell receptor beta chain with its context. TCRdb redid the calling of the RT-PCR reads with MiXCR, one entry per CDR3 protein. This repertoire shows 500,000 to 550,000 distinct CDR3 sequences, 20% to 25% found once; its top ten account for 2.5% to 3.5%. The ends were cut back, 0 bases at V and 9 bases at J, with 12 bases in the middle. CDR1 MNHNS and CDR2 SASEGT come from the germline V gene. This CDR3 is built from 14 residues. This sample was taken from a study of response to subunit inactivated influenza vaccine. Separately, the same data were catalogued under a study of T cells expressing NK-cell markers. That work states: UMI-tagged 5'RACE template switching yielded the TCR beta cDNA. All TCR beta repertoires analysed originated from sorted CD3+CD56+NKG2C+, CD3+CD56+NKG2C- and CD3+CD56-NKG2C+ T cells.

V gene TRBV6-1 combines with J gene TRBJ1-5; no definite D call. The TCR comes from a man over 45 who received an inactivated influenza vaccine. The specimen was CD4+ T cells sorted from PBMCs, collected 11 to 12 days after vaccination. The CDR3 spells CASSEALGRAPQHF. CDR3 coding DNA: TGTGCCAGCAGTGAAGCGCTGGGGAGGGCGCCCCAGCATTTT.